The 18 T cell receptor beta chains reported below all come from one sample, sequenced in a study of blood T cell repertoires in COVID-19. This table comes from immunoSEQ multiplex PCR, and its TCRdb copy is limited to in-frame clones, with some not included. Among fewer than 300,000 clones listed, over 80% were seen once. Material: peripheral blood. The receptors shown here come from a woman in her forties or fifties with COVID-19, enrolled during active disease.

Points on this clone: The junction shows a germline mismatch at one end, possibly a read error. The V gene is TRBV5-4, the J gene TRBJ2-2, with TRBD2 matching 8 bases. The V gene's germline CDR1 is SGHNT and CDR2 YYREEE (reference sequence). This CDR3 comprises 15 residues. Here the CDR3 reads CASTLPGGPGGELFF. CDR3 sequence (DNA): TGTGCCAGCACCTTGCCGGGAGGGCCTGGCGGGGAGCTGTTTTTT.

The chain uses TRBV4-2 and TRBJ2-3; TRBD2 might be the D (5 bases). CDR1 is LGHNA and CDR2 is YNFKEQ in the germline V gene. Trimming shortened V by 1 base and J by 9 bases, and 8 bases separated the two germline ends. There are 12 residues in the CDR3. CDR3 residues: CASSQGWETQYF. The CDR3 DNA reads as TGTGCCAGCAGCCAAGGGTGGGAGACGCAGTATTTT.

The chain is built from TRBV6-2 or TRBV6-3 and TRBJ2-7; TRBD1 agrees at 7 bases. CDR3 size: 14 residues. J gave up 4 bases and V 0 bases, and 3 bases lay outside the gene matches. The V gene's germline CDR1 is MNHEY and CDR2 SVGEGT. CDR3 sequence: CASSYSIQGYEQYF. The CDR3 DNA reads TGTGCCAGCAGTTACTCGATACAGGGGTACGAGCAGTACTTC.

Concerning this clone itself: The same CDR3 arises from other DNA sequences in this sample as well. V usage is TRBV18 and J usage is TRBJ1-2, with D possibly being TRBD1 (5 bases). V lost 3 bases, J lost 4 bases, and 9 bases lay in between. The CDR3 totals 13 residues. Germline CDR1 KGHSH, CDR2 LQKENI. In nucleotides, the CDR3 is TGTGCCAGCTCACCGGACACTACCTATGGCTACACCTTC. Translating it yields CASSPDTTYGYTF. Looking up the rest from reference TRBV18 and TRBJ1-2 gives the full variable domain: NAGVMQNPRHLVRRRGQEARLRCSPMKGHSHVYWYRQLPEEGLKFMVYLQKENIIDESGMPKERFSAEFPKEGPSILRIQQVVRGDSAAYFCASSPDTTYGYTFGSGTRLTVV.

The CDR3 loop reads CASSPRQGRAFF. The CDR3, as DNA: TGTGCCAGCTCACCTCGGCAGGGGAGAGCTTTCTTT. The rearrangement links TRBV18 to TRBJ1-1; perhaps TRBD1 as D (6 bases). V was trimmed by 3 bases and J by 10 bases, leaving 12 bases between them. From germline, CDR1 is KGHSH and CDR2 LQKENI. This CDR3 comprises 12 residues.

The chain couples TRBV5-4 to TRBJ1-2, with 11 bases identical to TRBD1. Germline loops: CDR1 SGHNT, CDR2 YYREEE (reference sequence). The length of the CDR3 is 16 residues. J gave up 5 bases and V 1 base, and 7 bases lay outside the gene matches. This CDR3 is CASSLIGTGGRYGYTF. The CDR3 region has the DNA TGTGCCAGCAGCTTGATCGGGACAGGGGGAAGGTATGGCTACACCTTC.

CDR3 coding DNA: TGTGCCAGCAGCCAAGGACTAGCGGGAACCTACGAGCAGTACTTC. It codes for CASSQGLAGTYEQYF. The chain uses TRBV5-4 and TRBJ2-7, with 12 bases that match TRBD2. CDR1 and CDR2 (germline): SGHNT, YYREEE (reference sequence). This CDR3 contains 15 residues. V lost 4 bases to trimming and J lost 2 bases; unmatched junction nucleotides: 4.

Points on this clone: At one end the junction does not follow the germline gene, possibly because of a read error. The J gene is TRBJ2-7, the V gene TRBV6-5, with 9 nucleotides matching TRBD1. CDR3 size: 16 residues. Germline CDR1 and CDR2: MNHEY and SVGAGI. The CDR3: CASSYGTGTGYNEQYF. CDR3 in DNA: TGTGCCAGCAGTTACGGGACCGGGACAGGGTATAACGAGCAATACTTC.

The chain links TRBV3-1 (or the pseudogene TRBV3-2) to TRBJ2-3; the D gene is possibly TRBD2 (5 bases). This CDR3 has 13 amino acids. The V gene lost 0 bases and the J gene lost 9 bases, with 10 bases spanning the gap. Germline-derived CDR1 and CDR2 are LGHDT and YNNKEL (reference sequence). CDR3 sequence reads: CASSQDISGTQYF. The DNA of the CDR3 is TGTGCCAGCAGCCAAGATATTTCGGGGACGCAGTATTTT.

The rearrangement links TRBV5-4 to TRBJ2-2; D might be TRBD2 (6 bases). Trimming removed 3 bases at V and 6 bases at J, with 6 bases between. The CDR3 covers 12 residues. Looked up from germline, CDR1 is SGHNT and CDR2 is YYREEE (reference sequence). The CDR3 region is CASSWGAGELFF. CDR3 sequence (DNA): TGTGCCAGCAGCTGGGGGGCCGGGGAGCTGTTTTTT.

The J gene is TRBJ2-1, the V gene TRBV30; 13 bases match TRBD2. The CDR3 spans 14 residues. Germline values: CDR1 GTSNPN, CDR2 SVGIG (reference sequence). V trimming: 4 bases; J trimming: 9 bases; junction bases outside the gene matches: 6. DNA of the CDR3: TGTGCCTGGACCGGACTAGCGGGAGTTGCTGAGCAGTTCTTC. Translation gives CAWTGLAGVAEQFF.

The CDR3: CASSLSLAESTDTQYF. For the CDR3, the DNA is TGCGCCAGCAGCTTGTCGCTAGCGGAAAGCACAGATACGCAGTATTTT. The chain recombines TRBV5-1 with TRBJ2-3; 7 bases are shared with TRBD2. The CDR3 runs 16 residues. Germline-derived CDR1 and CDR2 are SGHRS and YFSETQ. Trimming at V came to 1 base and at J to 0 bases, leaving 5 bases not matched to a gene.

The CDR3 sequence is CATSKMREPYEQYF. DNA for the CDR3: TGTGCCACCAGCAAAATGAGGGAACCTTACGAGCAGTACTTC. The V gene is TRBV15, the J gene TRBJ2-7; a possible D gene is TRBD2 (5 bases). V lost 4 bases and J lost 4, with 14 bases in between. The CDR3 runs to 14 residues. Germline CDR1 is LNHNV and CDR2 is YYDKDF (reference sequence).

This clone was seen a handful of times. The rearrangement links TRBV3-1 (or the pseudogene TRBV3-2) to TRBJ1-4; D is unresolved. Germline V CDR1 and CDR2: LGHDT, YNNKEL (reference sequence). Trimming took off 4 bases at V and 8 bases at J, with 17 bases between the two ends. This CDR3 has 15 residues. The CDR3 reads CASSRFSSSSEKLFF. DNA of the CDR3: TGTGCCAGCAGCCGTTTCTCGTCCAGTAGCGAAAAACTGTTTTTT.

V is TRBV7-3 and J is TRBJ1-1; the match to TRBD1 covers 8 bases. The CDR3 is 15 residues long. With V trimmed by 5 bases and J by 1 base, 6 bases remained unmatched. The germline gives CDR1 SGHTA, CDR2 FQGTGA. The CDR3 sequence is CASSPTGGTNTEAFF. In DNA form, the CDR3 reads TGTGCCAGCAGCCCCACAGGGGGTACGAACACTGAAGCTTTCTTT. The full variable domain, completed using reference TRBV7-3 and TRBJ1-1, is GAGVSQTPSNKVTEKGKYVELRCDPISGHTALYWYRQSLGQGPEFLIYFQGTGAADDSGLPNDRFFAVRPEGSVSTLKIQRTERGDSAVYLCASSPTGGTNTEAFFGQGTRLTVV.

The chain joins TRBV7-9 to TRBJ2-2; TRBD2 matches 8 bases. The ends lost 4 bases at V and 6 bases at J; junction bases unmatched: 10. Germline V gene lookup returns CDR1 SEHNR and CDR2 FQNEAQ (reference sequence). The CDR3 has 16 residues. The CDR3 loop is CASSSSGLRFAGELFF. CDR3 nucleotides: TGTGCCAGCAGCTCTAGCGGGTTACGATTTGCCGGGGAGCTGTTTTTT. Full variable domain (rest looked up from reference TRBV7-9 and TRBJ2-2): DTGVSQNPRHKITKRGQNVTFRCDPISEHNRLYWYRQTLGQGPEFLTYFQNEAQLEKSRLLSDRFSAERPKGSFSTLEIQRTEQGDSAMYLCASSSSGLRFAGELFFGEGSRLTVL.

The genes are TRBV2 and TRBJ1-1; 9 bases fit TRBD1. Germline loops: CDR1 SNHLY, CDR2 FYNNEI. V gave up 4 bases and J gave up 5 bases; unmatched junction bases: 23. This CDR3 has 20 residues. As DNA, the CDR3 is TGTGCCAGCAGTGGGGTATTGTTGGGACAGGGTATGTTAAAGGGTACTGAAGCTTTCTTT. It codes for CASSGVLLGQGMLKGTEAFF.

This chain links TRBV29-1 with TRBJ2-5, with TRBD2 matching over 13 bases. V dropped 4 bases and J dropped 2; count of bases not matched to a gene: 1. Germline CDR1 SQVTM, CDR2 ANQGSEA. This CDR3 has 14 residues. CDR3 bases: TGCAGCGTTGCGGGACTAGCGGGGCAAGAGACCCAGTACTTC. Protein product: CSVAGLAGQETQYF.